Described below is a single TCR beta chain sequence and its context. The source of the sample is a study of blood T cell repertoires in COVID-19. Seattle participants joined during active infection and were tracked over time. TCRdb's copy holds only in-frame clones and misses some; the assay was immunoSEQ multiplex PCR. This table has roughly 280,000 clones, around 86% appearing once. This clonotype was sampled from a woman aged 60-75 years with COVID-19, enrolled during active disease. The sequenced sample consisted of peripheral blood.

Here the CDR3 DNA reads TGTGCCAGCAGTTTTGGAGTAAGGGGCACCGGGGAGCTGTTTTTT. Its translation is CASSFGVRGTGELFF. The chain links TRBV27 to TRBJ2-2, with D possibly matching TRBD1 (5 bases). Germline CDR1 reads MNHEY; CDR2 reads SMNVEV (reference sequence). The CDR3 consists of 15 residues. Trimming shortened V by 3 bases and J by 4 bases, and 12 bases separated the two germline ends.